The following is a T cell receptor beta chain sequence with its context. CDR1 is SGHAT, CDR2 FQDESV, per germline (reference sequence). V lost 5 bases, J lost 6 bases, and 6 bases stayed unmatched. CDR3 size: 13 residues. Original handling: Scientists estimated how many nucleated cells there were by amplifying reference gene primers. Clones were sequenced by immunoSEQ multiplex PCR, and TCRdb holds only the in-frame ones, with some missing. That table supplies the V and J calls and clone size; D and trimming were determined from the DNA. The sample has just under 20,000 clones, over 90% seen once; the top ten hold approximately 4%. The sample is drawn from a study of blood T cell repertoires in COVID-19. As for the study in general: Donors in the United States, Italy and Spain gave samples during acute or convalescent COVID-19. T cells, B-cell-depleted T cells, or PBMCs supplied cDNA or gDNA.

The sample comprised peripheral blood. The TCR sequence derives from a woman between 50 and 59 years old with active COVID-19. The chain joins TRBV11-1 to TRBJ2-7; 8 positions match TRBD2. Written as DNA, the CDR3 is TGTGCCAGCAGCCCGGGACTAGTTCTCGAGCAGTACTTC. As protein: CASSPGLVLEQYF.